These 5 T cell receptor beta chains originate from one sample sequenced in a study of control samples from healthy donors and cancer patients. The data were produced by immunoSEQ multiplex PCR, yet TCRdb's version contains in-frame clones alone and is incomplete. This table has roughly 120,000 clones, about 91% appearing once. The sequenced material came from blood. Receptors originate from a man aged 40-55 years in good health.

The CDR3 spells CAISEIETSKGGYTF. The DNA of the CDR3 is TGTGCCATCAGTGAGATCGAGACGTCCAAGGGCGGCTACACCTTC. The chain is built from TRBV10-3 and TRBJ1-2, with unresolved D. Germline V gene data show CDR1 as ENHRY and CDR2 as SYGVKD. V lost 2 bases and J 8 bases, leaving 18 bases between the germline ends. The CDR3 is 15 amino acids.

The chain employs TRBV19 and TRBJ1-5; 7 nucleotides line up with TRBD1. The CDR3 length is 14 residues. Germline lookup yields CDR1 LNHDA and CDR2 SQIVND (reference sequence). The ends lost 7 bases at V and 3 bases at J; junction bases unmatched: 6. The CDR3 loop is CASKETGDNQPQHF. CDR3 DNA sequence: TGTGCCAGTAAAGAAACAGGGGACAATCAGCCCCAGCATTTT.

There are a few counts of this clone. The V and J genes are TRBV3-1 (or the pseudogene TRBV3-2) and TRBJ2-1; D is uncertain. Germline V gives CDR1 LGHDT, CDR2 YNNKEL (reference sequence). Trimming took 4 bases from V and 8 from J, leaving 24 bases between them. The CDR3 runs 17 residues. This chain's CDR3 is CASSPLLADTGPYEQFF. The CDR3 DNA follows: TGTGCCAGCAGCCCCCTATTGGCTGACACCGGGCCTTATGAGCAGTTCTTC.

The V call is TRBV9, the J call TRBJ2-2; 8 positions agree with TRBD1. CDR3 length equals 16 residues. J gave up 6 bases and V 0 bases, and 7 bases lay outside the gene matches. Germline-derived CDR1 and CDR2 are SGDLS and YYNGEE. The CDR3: CASSVAAGGNSGELFF. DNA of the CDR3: TGTGCCAGCAGCGTAGCGGCAGGGGGCAATTCCGGGGAGCTGTTTTTT.

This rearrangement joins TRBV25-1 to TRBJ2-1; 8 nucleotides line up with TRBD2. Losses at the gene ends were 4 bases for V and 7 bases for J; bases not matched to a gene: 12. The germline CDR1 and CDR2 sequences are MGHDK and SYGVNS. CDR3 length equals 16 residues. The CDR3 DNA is TGTGCCAGCAGTGCACTCGGGGGGGCCGGGGTAAATGAGCAGTTCTTC. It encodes CASSALGGAGVNEQFF.